This T cell receptor (beta chain) came from a study of patients and donors after allogeneic stem cell transplantation. From the RT-PCR reads, TCRdb called clonotypes with MiXCR, one entry per CDR3 protein. The sample has more than 850,000 distinct CDR3 sequences, approximately 19% seen once. CDR3 size: 12 residues. From germline, CDR1 is KGHDR and CDR2 SFDVKD. Trimming cost V 5 bases and J 3 bases, with 6 bases left between them. This clonotype was counted only a few times. The chain has TRBV24-1 and TRBJ1-2; D remains ambiguous. The sample taken for sequencing was blood, either unsorted or a sorted T cell fraction (not recorded which). This TCR was recovered from a human donor who was either an allogeneic HSCT recipient or a stem cell or donor lymphocyte infusion donor (not recorded which). It is not recorded whose cells these are; they may come from a transplant donor. The CDR3 loop reads CATSVADYGYTF. The CDR3 DNA reads TGTGCCACCAGTGTGGCAGACTATGGCTACACCTTC.